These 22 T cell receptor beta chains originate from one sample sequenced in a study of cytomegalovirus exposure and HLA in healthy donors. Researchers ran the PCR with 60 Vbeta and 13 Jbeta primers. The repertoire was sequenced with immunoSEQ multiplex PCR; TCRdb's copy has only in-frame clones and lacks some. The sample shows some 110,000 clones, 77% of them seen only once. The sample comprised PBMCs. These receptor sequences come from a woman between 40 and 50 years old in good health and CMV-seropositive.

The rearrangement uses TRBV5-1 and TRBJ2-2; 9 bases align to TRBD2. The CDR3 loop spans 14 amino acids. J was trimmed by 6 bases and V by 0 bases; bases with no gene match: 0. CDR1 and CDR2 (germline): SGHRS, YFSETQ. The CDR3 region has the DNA TGCGCCAGCAGCTTGGGACTAGCGGCCGGGGAGCTGTTTTTT. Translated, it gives CASSLGLAAGELFF. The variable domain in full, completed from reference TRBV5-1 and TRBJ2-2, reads KAGVTQTPRYLIKTRGQQVTLSCSPISGHRSVSWYQQTPGQGLQFLFEYFSETQRNKGNFPGRFSGRQFSNSRSEMNVSTLELGDSALYLCASSLGLAAGELFFGEGSRLTVL.

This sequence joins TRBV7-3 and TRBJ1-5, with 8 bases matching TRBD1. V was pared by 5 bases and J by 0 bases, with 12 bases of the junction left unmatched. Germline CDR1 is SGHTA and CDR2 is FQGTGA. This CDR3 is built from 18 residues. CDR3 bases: TGTGCCAGCAGCCCGGACAGGGAATTAACGGATAGCAATCAGCCCCAGCATTTT. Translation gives CASSPDRELTDSNQPQHF.

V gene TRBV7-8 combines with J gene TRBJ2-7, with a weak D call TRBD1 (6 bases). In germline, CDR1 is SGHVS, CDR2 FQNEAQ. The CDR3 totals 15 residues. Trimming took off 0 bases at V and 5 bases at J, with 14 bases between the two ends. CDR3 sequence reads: CASSLARWGLHEQYF. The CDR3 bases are TGTGCCAGCAGCTTAGCGCGGTGGGGGCTGCACGAGCAGTACTTC.

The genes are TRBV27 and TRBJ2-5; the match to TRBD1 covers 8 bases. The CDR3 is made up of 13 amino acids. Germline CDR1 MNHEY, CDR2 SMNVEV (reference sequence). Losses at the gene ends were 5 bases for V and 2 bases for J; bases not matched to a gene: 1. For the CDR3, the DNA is TGTGCCAGCAGTCGACAGGGGCAAGAGACCCAGTACTTC. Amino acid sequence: CASSRQGQETQYF.

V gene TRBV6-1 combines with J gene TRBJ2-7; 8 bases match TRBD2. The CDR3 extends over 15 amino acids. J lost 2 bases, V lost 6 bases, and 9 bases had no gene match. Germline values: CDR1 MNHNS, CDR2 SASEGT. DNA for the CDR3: TGTGCCAGCAGCGATACCGGGACTAGTCCCTACGAGCAGTACTTC. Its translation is CASSDTGTSPYEQYF.

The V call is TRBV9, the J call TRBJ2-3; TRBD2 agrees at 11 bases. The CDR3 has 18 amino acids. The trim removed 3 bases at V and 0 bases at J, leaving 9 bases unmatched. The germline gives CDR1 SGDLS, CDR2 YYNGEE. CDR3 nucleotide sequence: TGTGCCAGCAGCGAGCCCGGGACTAGCGGAGGGAGCACAGATACGCAGTATTTT. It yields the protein CASSEPGTSGGSTDTQYF.

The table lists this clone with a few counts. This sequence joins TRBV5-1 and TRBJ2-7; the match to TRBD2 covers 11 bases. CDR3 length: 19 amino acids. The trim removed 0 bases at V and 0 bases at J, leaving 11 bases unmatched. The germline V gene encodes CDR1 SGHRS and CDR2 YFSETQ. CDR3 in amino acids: CASSLVGTSGARGSYEQYF. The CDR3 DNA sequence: TGCGCCAGCAGCTTGGTTGGGACTAGCGGTGCTCGGGGCTCCTACGAGCAGTACTTC.

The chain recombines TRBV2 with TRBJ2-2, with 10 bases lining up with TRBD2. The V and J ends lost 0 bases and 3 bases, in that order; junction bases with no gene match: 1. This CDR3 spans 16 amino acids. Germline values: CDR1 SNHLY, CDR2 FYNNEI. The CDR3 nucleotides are TGTGCCAGCAGTGAAGCTCTAGCGGGAGACACCGGGGAGCTGTTTTTT. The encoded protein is CASSEALAGDTGELFF.

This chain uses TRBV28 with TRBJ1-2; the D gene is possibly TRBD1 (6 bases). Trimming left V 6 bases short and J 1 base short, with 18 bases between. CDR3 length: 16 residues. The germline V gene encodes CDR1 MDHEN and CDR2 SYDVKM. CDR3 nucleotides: TGTGCCAGCAGCAAAACAGGGCTTAGACGTAACTATGGCTACACCTTC. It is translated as CASSKTGLRRNYGYTF.

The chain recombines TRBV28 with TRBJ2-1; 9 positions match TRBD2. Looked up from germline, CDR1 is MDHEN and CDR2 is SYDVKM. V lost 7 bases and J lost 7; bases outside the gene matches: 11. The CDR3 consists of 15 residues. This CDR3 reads CASMKGGRVRNEQFF. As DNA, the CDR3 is TGTGCCAGCATGAAGGGCGGGAGGGTTCGTAATGAGCAGTTCTTC.

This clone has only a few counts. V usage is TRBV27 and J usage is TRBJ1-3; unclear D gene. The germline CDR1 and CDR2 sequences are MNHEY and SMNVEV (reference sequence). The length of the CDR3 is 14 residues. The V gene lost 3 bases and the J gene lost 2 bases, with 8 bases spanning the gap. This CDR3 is CASSFSGPGNTIYF. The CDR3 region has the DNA TGTGCCAGCAGTTTCAGCGGTCCTGGAAACACCATATATTTT.

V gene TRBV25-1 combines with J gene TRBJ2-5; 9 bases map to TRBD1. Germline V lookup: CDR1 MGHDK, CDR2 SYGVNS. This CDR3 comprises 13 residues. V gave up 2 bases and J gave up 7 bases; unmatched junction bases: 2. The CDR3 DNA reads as TGTGCCAGCAGTGAAGCGGGACAGGGGACCCAGTACTTC. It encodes CASSEAGQGTQYF.

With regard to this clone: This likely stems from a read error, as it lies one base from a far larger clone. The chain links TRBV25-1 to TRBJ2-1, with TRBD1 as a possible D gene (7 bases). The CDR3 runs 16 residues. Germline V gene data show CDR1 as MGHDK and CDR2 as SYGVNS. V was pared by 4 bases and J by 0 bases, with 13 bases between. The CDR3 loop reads CASSADQGGSYNEQFF. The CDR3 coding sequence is TGTGCCAGCAGTGCCGATCAGGGGGGCTCCTACAATGAGCAGTTCTTC.

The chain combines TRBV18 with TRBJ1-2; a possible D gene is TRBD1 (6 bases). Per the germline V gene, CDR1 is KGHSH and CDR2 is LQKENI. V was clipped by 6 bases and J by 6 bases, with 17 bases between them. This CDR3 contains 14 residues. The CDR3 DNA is TGTGCCAGCTCCCCCCGAGGGGGGGAGCATGGCTACACCTTC. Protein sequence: CASSPRGGEHGYTF.

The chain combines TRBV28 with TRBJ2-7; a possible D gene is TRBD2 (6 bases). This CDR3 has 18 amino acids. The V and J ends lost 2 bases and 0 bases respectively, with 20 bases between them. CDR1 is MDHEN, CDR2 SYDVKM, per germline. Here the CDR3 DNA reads TGTGCCAGCAGTTTAAACGGCGGGGCTAGGACTTACTCCTACGAGCAGTACTTC. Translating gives CASSLNGGARTYSYEQYF. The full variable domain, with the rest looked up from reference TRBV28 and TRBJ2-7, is DVKVTQSSRYLVKRTGEKVFLECVQDMDHENMFWYRQDPGLGLRLIYFSYDVKMKEKGDIPEGYSVSREKKERFSLILESASTNQTSMYLCASSLNGGARTYSYEQYFGPGTRLTVT.

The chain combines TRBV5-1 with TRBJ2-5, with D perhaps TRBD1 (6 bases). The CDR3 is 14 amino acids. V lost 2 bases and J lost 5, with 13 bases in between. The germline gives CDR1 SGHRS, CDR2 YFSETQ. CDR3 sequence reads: CASSLWGRGETQYF. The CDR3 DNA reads TGCGCCAGCAGCTTATGGGGGCGCGGGGAGACCCAGTACTTC.

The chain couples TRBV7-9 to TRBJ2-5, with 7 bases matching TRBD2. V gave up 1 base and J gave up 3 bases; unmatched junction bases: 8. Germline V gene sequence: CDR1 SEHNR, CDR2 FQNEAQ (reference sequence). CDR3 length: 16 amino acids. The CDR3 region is CASSLGRPSGEETQYF. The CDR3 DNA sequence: TGTGCCAGCAGCTTAGGTCGGCCTAGCGGAGAAGAGACCCAGTACTTC.

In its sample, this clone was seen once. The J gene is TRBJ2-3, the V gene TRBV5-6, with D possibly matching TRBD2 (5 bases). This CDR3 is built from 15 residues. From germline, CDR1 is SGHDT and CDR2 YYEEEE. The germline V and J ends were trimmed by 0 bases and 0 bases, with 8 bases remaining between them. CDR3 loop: CASSLGAGSTDTQYF. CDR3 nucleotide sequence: TGTGCCAGCAGCTTGGGCGCGGGTAGCACAGATACGCAGTATTTT.

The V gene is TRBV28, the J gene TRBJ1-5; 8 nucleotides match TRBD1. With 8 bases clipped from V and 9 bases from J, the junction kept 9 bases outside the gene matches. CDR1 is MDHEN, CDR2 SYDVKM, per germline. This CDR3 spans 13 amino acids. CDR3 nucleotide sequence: TGTGCCAGCGGGCCGACAGGGGCGGGGCCCCAGCATTTT. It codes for CASGPTGAGPQHF.

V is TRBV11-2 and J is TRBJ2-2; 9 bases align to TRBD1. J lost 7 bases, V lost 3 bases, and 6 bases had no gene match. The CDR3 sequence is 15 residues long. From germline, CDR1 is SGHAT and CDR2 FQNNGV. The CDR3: CASSLTGGMSGELFF. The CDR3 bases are TGTGCCAGCAGCTTGACAGGGGGTATGAGCGGGGAGCTGTTTTTT.

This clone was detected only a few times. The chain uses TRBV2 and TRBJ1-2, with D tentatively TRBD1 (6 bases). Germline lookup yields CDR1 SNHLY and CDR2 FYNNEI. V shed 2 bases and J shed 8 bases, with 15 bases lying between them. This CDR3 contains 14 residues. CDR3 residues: CASSETGTFRGYTF. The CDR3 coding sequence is TGTGCCAGCAGTGAAACAGGGACCTTTAGGGGCTACACCTTC.

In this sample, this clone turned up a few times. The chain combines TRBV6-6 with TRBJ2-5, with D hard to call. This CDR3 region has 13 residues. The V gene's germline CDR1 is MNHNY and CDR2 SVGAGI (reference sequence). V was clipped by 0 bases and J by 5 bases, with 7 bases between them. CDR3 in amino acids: CASSYSRGETQYF. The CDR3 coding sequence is TGTGCCAGCAGTTACTCTCGCGGCGAGACCCAGTACTTC.